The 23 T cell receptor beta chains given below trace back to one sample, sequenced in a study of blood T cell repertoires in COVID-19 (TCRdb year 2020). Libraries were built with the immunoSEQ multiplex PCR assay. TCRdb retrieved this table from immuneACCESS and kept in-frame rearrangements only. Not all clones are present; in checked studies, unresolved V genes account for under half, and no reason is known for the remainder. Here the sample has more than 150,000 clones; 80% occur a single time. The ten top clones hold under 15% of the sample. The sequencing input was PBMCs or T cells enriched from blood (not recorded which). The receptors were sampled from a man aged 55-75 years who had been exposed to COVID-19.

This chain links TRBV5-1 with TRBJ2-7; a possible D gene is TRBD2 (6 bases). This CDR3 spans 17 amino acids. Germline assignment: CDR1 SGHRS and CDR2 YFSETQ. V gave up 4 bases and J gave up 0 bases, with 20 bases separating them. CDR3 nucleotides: TGCGCCAGCAGCCCACGATACCGGGACTGGGTCTCCTACGAGCAGTACTTC. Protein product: CASSPRYRDWVSYEQYF. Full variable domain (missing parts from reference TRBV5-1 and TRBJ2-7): KAGVTQTPRYLIKTRGQQVTLSCSPISGHRSVSWYQQTPGQGLQFLFEYFSETQRNKGNFPGRFSGRQFSNSRSEMNVSTLELGDSALYLCASSPRYRDWVSYEQYFGPGTRLTVT.

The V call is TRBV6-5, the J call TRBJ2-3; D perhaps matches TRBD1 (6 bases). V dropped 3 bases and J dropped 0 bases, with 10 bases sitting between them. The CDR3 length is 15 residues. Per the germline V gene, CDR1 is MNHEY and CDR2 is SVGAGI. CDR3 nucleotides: TGTGCCAGCAGTTATGGACAGACTAGCACAGATACGCAGTATTTT. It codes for CASSYGQTSTDTQYF.

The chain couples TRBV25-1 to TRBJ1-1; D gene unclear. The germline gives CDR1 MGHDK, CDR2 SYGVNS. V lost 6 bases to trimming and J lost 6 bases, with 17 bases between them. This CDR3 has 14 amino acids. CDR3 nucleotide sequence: TGTGCCAGCAGGGGAGTCGGGGATAGCGCTGAAGCTTTCTTT. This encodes CASRGVGDSAEAFF.

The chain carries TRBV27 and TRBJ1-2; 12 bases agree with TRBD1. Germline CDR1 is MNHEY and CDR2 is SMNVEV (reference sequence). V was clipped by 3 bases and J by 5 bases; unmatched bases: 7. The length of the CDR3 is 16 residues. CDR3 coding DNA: TGTGCCAGCAGTTTGGGACAGGGGGCGGCTTTGTATGGCTACACCTTC. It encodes CASSLGQGAALYGYTF.

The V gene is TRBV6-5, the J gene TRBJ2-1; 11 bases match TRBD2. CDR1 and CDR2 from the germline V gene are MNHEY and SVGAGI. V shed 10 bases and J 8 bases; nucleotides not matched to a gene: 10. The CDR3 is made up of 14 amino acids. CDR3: CATRLAGSGDEQFF. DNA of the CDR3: TGTGCCACCCGACTAGCGGGAAGTGGGGATGAGCAGTTCTTC.

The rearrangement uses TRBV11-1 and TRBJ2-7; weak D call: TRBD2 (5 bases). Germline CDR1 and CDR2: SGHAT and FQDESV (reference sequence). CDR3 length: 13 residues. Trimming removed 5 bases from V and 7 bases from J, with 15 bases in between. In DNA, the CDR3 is TGTGCCAGCAGCCACGCGGGCACGGGGGAGCAGTACTTC. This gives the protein CASSHAGTGEQYF.

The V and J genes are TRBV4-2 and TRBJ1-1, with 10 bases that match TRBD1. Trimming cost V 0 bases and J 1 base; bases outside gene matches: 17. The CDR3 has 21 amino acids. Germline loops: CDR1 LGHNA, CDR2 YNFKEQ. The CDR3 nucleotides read TGTGCCAGCAGCCAAGACAGCCCCGTTGCGACAGGGGGCACGGGGAACACTGAAGCTTTCTTT. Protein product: CASSQDSPVATGGTGNTEAFF.

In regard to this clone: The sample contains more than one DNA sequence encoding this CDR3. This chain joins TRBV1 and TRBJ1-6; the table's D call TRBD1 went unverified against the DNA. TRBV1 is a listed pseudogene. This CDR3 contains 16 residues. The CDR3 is CTSSQDGRGWNSPLHF. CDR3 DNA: TGCACCAGCAGCCAAGATGGCAGGGGATGGAATTCACCCCTCCACTTT.

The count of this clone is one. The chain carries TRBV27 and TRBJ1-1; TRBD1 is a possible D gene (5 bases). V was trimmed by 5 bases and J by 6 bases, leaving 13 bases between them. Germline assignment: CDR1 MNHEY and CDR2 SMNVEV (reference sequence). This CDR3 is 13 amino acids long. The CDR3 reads CASSRRQGAEAFF. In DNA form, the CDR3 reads TGTGCCAGCAGTCGCAGACAAGGGGCTGAAGCTTTCTTT.

The CDR3 DNA sequence: TGTGCCAGCAGCCGAACGGGGGACAGATTTAGCACAGATACGCAGTATTTT. This gives the protein CASSRTGDRFSTDTQYF. The rearrangement links TRBV7-3 to TRBJ2-3, with a weak D call TRBD1 (7 bases). CDR1 and CDR2 (germline): SGHTA, FQGTGA. V was pared by 5 bases and J by 0 bases, with 18 bases between. The CDR3 runs to 17 residues.

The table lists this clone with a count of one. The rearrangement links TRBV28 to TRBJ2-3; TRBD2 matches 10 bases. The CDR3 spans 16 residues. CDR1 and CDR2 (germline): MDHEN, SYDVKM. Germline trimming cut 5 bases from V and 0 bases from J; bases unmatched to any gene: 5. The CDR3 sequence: CASSTRTSGSTDTQYF. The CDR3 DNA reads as TGTGCCAGCAGTACCAGGACTAGCGGAAGCACAGATACGCAGTATTTT.

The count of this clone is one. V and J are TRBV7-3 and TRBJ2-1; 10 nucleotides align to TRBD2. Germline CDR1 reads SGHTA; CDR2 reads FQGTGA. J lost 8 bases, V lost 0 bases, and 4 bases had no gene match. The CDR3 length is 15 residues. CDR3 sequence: CASSLTSGRMDEQFF. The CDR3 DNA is TGTGCCAGCAGCTTAACTAGCGGGAGGATGGATGAGCAGTTCTTC.

The CDR3 sequence is CASSQVTGQGRYNTGELFF. In DNA form, the CDR3 reads TGTGCCAGCAGCCAAGTCACGGGACAGGGGCGATACAACACCGGGGAGCTGTTTTTT. V and J are TRBV4-2 and TRBJ2-2; 10 bases map to TRBD1. The CDR3 sequence is 19 residues long. Germline CDR1 reads LGHNA; CDR2 reads YNFKEQ. Trimming at V came to 1 base and at J to 2 bases, leaving 10 bases not matched to a gene.

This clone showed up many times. CDR3 region: CASSPRGLAGGAEQFF. In DNA form, the CDR3 reads TGTGCCAGCAGCCCCCGGGGACTAGCGGGAGGGGCGGAGCAGTTCTTC. The rearrangement links TRBV11-3 to TRBJ2-1, with 16 bases that match TRBD2. J lost 10 bases, V lost 5 bases, and 8 bases had no gene match. Looked up from germline, CDR1 is SGHNT and CDR2 is YENEEA. The CDR3 consists of 16 residues.

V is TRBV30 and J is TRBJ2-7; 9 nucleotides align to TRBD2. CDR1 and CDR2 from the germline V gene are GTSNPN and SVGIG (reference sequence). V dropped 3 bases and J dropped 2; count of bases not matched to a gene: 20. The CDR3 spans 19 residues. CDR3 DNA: TGTGCCTGGAGCATAGGGGTTCGGCTAGCGGGGATGCCTACCTACGAGCAGTACTTC. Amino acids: CAWSIGVRLAGMPTYEQYF.

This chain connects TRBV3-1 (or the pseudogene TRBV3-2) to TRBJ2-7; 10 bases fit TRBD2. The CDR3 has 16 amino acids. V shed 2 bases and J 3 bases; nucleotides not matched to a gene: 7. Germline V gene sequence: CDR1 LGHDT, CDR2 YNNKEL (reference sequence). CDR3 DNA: TGTGCCAGCAGCCAATTCTTGGGGACTAGCGACTACGAGCAGTACTTC. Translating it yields CASSQFLGTSDYEQYF.

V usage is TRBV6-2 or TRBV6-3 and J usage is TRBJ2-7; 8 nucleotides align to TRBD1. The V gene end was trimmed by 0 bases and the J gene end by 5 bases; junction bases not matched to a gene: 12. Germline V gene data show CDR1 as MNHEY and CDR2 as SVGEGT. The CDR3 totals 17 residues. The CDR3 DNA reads TGTGCCAGCAGTTACTCTCGTAGCGACAGGGGCTTCCACGAGCAGTACTTC. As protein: CASSYSRSDRGFHEQYF.

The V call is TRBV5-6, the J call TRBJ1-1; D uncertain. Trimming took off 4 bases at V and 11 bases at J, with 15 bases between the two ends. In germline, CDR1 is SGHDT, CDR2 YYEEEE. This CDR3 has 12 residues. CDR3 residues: CASSLGVTGAFF. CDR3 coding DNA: TGTGCCAGCAGCCTGGGCGTGACGGGGGCTTTCTTT.

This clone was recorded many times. CDR3 loop: CASSLVGGFYEQYF. CDR3 DNA: TGTGCCAGCAGTTTAGTGGGGGGTTTTTACGAGCAGTACTTC. The V and J genes are TRBV28 and TRBJ2-7; weak D call: TRBD2 (6 bases). Germline CDR1 is MDHEN and CDR2 is SYDVKM. Trimming left V 2 bases short and J 4 bases short, with 12 bases between. The length of the CDR3 is 14 residues.

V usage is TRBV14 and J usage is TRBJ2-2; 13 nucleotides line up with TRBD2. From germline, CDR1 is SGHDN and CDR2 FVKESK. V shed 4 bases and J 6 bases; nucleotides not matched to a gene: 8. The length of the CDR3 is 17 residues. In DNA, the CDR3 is TGTGCCAGCAGCCGAGACGGACTAGCGGGAGTTTCCGGGGAGCTGTTTTTT. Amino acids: CASSRDGLAGVSGELFF.

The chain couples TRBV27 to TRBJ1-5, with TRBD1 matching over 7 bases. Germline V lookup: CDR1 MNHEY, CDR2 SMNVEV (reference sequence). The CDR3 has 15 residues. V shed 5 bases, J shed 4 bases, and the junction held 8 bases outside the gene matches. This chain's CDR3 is CASSTQGLGNQPQHF. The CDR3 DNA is TGTGCCAGCAGTACACAGGGGTTAGGAAATCAGCCCCAGCATTTT.

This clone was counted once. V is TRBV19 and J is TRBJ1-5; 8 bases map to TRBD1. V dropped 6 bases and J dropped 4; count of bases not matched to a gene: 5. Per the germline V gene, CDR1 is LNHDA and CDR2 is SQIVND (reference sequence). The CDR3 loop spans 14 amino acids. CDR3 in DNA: TGTGCCAGTAGCGGACAGGGCTTTAATCAGCCCCAGCATTTT. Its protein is CASSGQGFNQPQHF.

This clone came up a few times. The CDR3 loop is CASSRARDFLAEQYF. The CDR3 DNA reads as TGCGCCAGCAGCCGAGCCCGGGACTTCTTGGCCGAGCAGTACTTC. The chain is built from TRBV4-1 and TRBJ2-7; D possibly corresponds to TRBD2 (6 bases). The length of the CDR3 is 15 residues. The ends were cut back, 4 bases at V and 6 bases at J, with 19 bases in the middle. Germline lookup yields CDR1 MGHRA and CDR2 YSYEKL.